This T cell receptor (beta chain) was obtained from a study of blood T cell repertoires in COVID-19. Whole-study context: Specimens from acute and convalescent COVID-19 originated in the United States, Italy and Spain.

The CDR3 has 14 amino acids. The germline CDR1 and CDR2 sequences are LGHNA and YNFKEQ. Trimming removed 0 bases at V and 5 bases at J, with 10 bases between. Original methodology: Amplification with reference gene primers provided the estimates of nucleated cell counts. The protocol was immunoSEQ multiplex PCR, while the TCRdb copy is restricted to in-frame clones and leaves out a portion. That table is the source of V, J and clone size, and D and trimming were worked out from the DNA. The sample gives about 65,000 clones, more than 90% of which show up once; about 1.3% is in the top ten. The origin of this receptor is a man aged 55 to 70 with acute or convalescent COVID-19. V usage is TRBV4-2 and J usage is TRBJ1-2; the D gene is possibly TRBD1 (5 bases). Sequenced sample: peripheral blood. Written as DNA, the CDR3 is TGTGCCAGCAGCCAAGATGGTCAGGGATATGGCTACACCTTC. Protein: CASSQDGQGYGYTF.